This T cell receptor beta chain came from a study of blood T cell repertoires in COVID-19 (TCRdb year 2020). About the study as a whole: Samples covering the acute and convalescent phases of COVID-19 were provided by collaborators in the United States, Italy and Spain. Nearly every sample came with metadata listing a de-identified subject ID, COVID-19 status, age in years and sex. The material from the prospective study consisted of cDNA or gDNA derived from T cells, B-cell-depleted T cells, or PBMCs. The samples were drawn from the first 160 participants of the ongoing ImmuneRACE study and from 950 to 1,500 subjects provided by 6 global collaborators. Where HLA class I and class II types were available, the types were taken from metadata supplied by the sample provider, not from assay-based typing. A freely available public database, intended as a resource for researchers studying the immune response to SARS-CoV-2, is where the repertoires were released. Deeply sampled blood TCRbeta repertoires from subjects exposed to, actively infected with, or recovered from COVID-19 were included in the dataset.

In Seattle, one collaborating source enrolled patients while the infection was active and tracked those patients longitudinally over the course of disease. Whole blood was collected in K2EDTA tubes by collaborating institutions according to the institutions' own protocols. For TCRbeta analysis, collaborator samples were shipped as frozen whole blood, as isolated PBMCs, or as DNA extracted from either sample type. The research as a whole found: The amount of clinical and demographic metadata varied by source and participant and was provided uncurated.

TCRbeta CDR3 regions were amplified from genomic DNA using the immunoSEQ Assay, a bias-controlled multiplex PCR. As for the authors' bioinformatics: The number of nucleated cells in each sample was estimated from the amplification of reference gene primers within the assay. Sequence reads were collapsed and filtered to measure the absolute abundance of every unique TCRbeta CDR3 rearrangement. For each sample, productive Simpson clonality was calculated as the square root of Simpson's diversity index across productive rearrangements. Not all clones reach the TCRdb copy of this immuneACCESS table, which keeps in-frame sequences only. Checked studies attribute under half of the gap to unresolved V genes and leave the rest unexplained. V, J and clone size derive from that table, while D and trimming were established from the DNA sequence. In this sample the table shows 250,000 to 300,000 clones, approximately 87% of which occur a single time. Approximately 12% of the sample is taken by the ten largest.

The CDR3 goes from the cysteine to the phenylalanine over 13 residues. Kept here is only the CDR3 DNA, which spans 39 bases and is read in frame from base 1. CDR1 MDHEN and CDR2 SYDVKM are derived from the germline V gene. The V end loses 10 bases and the J end loses 5 bases, and a stretch of 14 bases separates them. About this clone itself: Its antigen is currently not known. The sample holds no much larger clone one base away, and base qualities are not on file.

The specimen was peripheral blood. The rearrangement combines TRBV28 with TRBJ1-4; there is no confident call for the D gene. The source is a woman aged 30 to 39 with COVID-19, enrolled during active disease. The CDR3 corresponds to CATVVRQNEKLFF. The base sequence is TGTGCCACCGTAGTCAGGCAGAATGAAAAACTGTTTTTT.